This T cell receptor (beta chain) was found in a study of T-cell reconstitution after alpha-beta-depleted transplantation in children. Study outcomes and limitations: After transplant, at about two months, alpha-beta T cells were reportedly derived from several hundred expanded graft clones. A year post-transplant, T-cell counts and diversity derived mostly from newly produced T cells. TCRbeta diversity was high at day 60 in some patients (a result of surviving recipient T cells and thymic progenitors).

Unique molecular identifiers were used to barcode this TCRbeta library. Each CDR3 protein gets one entry after TCRdb re-called the PCR reads with MiXCR. This sample has a few hundred thousand distinct CDR3 sequences, with approximately 10% found just once. The CDR3 runs 14 residues. The V gene end was trimmed by 6 bases and the J gene end by 0 bases; junction bases not matched to a gene: 5. CDR1 DFQATT and CDR2 SNEGSKA come from the germline V gene (reference sequence). In its sample, this clonotype was seen many times. As yet, its antigen is unknown. The chain carries TRBV20-1 and TRBJ2-3; 8 bases agree with TRBD2. The source of this sequence is a male patient aged 2-10 years who had a stem cell transplant for chronic granulomatous disease, so the T cells may come from the graft donor. The specimen comprised peripheral blood, sampled 180 days after TCRalphabeta/CD19-depleted stem cell transplant. The DNA of the CDR3 is TGCAGTGCGACCGGGACTAGTAGCACAGATACGCAGTATTTT. Translated, it gives CSATGTSSTDTQYF.